This T cell receptor (beta chain) was retrieved from a study of beta chain features in type 1 diabetes. General study findings and limits: TCRB CDR3s from Type 1 diabetes patients were moderately but significantly shorter in all four CD4+ subsets.

Regarding this clone: Its antigen is not identified.

V was shortened by 4 bases and J by 6 bases, with 6 bases between the two germline ends. CDR1 and CDR2 from the germline V gene are MNHEY and SMNVEV (reference sequence). This CDR3 is 11 amino acids long. The investigators reverse transcribed all of the isolated RNA, so they sequenced expressed TCRB transcripts. The protocol was immunoSEQ multiplex PCR, while the TCRdb copy is restricted to in-frame clones and leaves out a portion. The data show 53,000 or so clones, just under 65% seen once. The chain combines TRBV27 with TRBJ1-1; D is perhaps TRBD1 (5 bases). The sequenced material came from stem cell memory CD4+ T cells from blood. The receptor's source is a woman in her 30s with type 1 diabetes. The CDR3 sequence is CASSWGAEAFF. The CDR3 bases are TGTGCCAGCAGTTGGGGGGCTGAAGCTTTCTTT.